This T cell receptor beta chain emerged from a study of CD8+CD57+ T cells in acquired aplastic anemia. Those patients picked for sequencing had displayed CD8+CD57+ cell expansion on flow cytometry. At the time of blood sampling, patients had not yet received any therapy. TCR beta VDJ and CDR3 profiling used genomic DNA as template. TCRdb recomputed calls from the reads with MiXCR, one row per CDR3 protein. The table records around 500,000 distinct CDR3 sequences, approximately 32% of them present only once. Germline V CDR1 and CDR2: WNHNN, SYGVQD (reference sequence). V lost 0 bases and J lost 3, with 8 bases in between. The CDR3 runs to 14 residues. The sample holds many counts of this clonotype.

This chain joins TRBV10-1 and TRBJ1-1; D gene uncertain. Sequencing was done on a sample of sorted CD4+, CD8+, or CD8+CD57+ T cells (not recorded which) from PBMCs. The receptor was isolated from a human donor with aplastic anemia. The CDR3, as DNA: TGCGCCAGCAGTGAGTCACCGAGGGACACTGAAGCTTTCTTT. This gives the protein CASSESPRDTEAFF.